Following are 20 T cell receptor beta chains from one sample sequenced in a study of cytomegalovirus exposure and HLA in healthy donors. Both 60 Vbeta primers and 13 Jbeta primers went into the PCR. Assay used: immunoSEQ multiplex PCR; TCRdb lists only in-frame clones, some missing. The sample consists of around 93,000 clones, about four fifths of them appearing once. Specimen: PBMCs. These receptors all stem from a man in his fifties or sixties in good health and CMV-seronegative.

V usage is TRBV7-3 and J usage is TRBJ2-1; 10 nucleotides match TRBD1. Germline V lookup: CDR1 SGHTA, CDR2 FQGTGA. After removal of 0 bases from V and 2 bases from J, the junction contained 13 bases not matched to a gene. The CDR3 extends over 20 amino acids. The CDR3 reads CASSLTSPRTGGRTYNEQFF. The CDR3 nucleotides read TGTGCCAGCAGCTTAACTAGCCCCCGGACAGGGGGTAGGACCTACAATGAGCAGTTCTTC. Looking up the rest from reference TRBV7-3 and TRBJ2-1 gives the full variable domain: GAGVSQTPSNKVTEKGKYVELRCDPISGHTALYWYRQSLGQGPEFLIYFQGTGAADDSGLPNDRFFAVRPEGSVSTLKIQRTERGDSAVYLCASSLTSPRTGGRTYNEQFFGPGTRLTVL.

The rearrangement joins TRBV5-1 to TRBJ1-4, with D tentatively TRBD1 (5 bases). The CDR3 is 16 amino acids. Germline V gene data show CDR1 as SGHRS and CDR2 as YFSETQ. V was trimmed by 0 bases and J by 3 bases, leaving 12 bases between them. CDR3 residues: CASSLGDPGANEKLFF. The CDR3 region has the DNA TGCGCCAGCAGCTTGGGAGATCCGGGGGCTAATGAAAAACTGTTTTTT. The full variable domain, rest sourced from reference TRBV5-1 and TRBJ1-4, is KAGVTQTPRYLIKTRGQQVTLSCSPISGHRSVSWYQQTPGQGLQFLFEYFSETQRNKGNFPGRFSGRQFSNSRSEMNVSTLELGDSALYLCASSLGDPGANEKLFFGSGTQLSVL.

V gene TRBV7-9 combines with J gene TRBJ2-7; a weak D match, TRBD2 (5 bases). Germline CDR1 is SEHNR and CDR2 is FQNEAQ (reference sequence). The CDR3 loop spans 13 amino acids. Trimming stripped 5 bases from V and 3 bases from J, with 11 bases between. This CDR3 reads CASSAGVVYEQYF. The CDR3 DNA follows: TGTGCCAGCAGCGCCGGGGTCGTCTACGAGCAGTACTTC.

The J gene is TRBJ2-1, the V gene TRBV29-1; no reliable D call. The CDR3 is 10 amino acids. With 4 bases removed from V and 10 bases from J, the gap between germline ends came to 8 bases. The V gene's germline CDR1 is SQVTM and CDR2 ANQGSEA. The CDR3 loop reads CSVGSGEQFF. CDR3 nucleotide sequence: TGCAGCGTTGGGAGTGGCGAGCAGTTCTTC.

This sequence joins TRBV7-2 and TRBJ2-7, with 8 bases matching TRBD2. The CDR3 is 13 amino acids. CDR1 and CDR2 from the germline V gene are SGHTA and FQGNSA. V lost 11 bases to trimming and J lost 3 bases; unmatched junction nucleotides: 9. CDR3 nucleotides: TGTGCCGGCCCCCAGCGGGAGATCTACGAGCAGTACTTC. It translates to CAGPQREIYEQYF.

The CDR3 bases are TGTGCCAGCAGCTTGGGGTCGGGCGGGAGGGGCTACAATGAGCAGTTCTTC. This translates into CASSLGSGGRGYNEQFF. The chain carries TRBV7-3 and TRBJ2-1, with 9 bases lining up with TRBD2. CDR3 size: 17 residues. The germline CDR1 and CDR2 sequences are SGHTA and FQGTGA. V lost 3 bases, J lost 3 bases, and 9 bases stayed unmatched.

J is TRBJ2-7 and V is TRBV4-3; D is possibly TRBD1 (5 bases). The V gene lost 0 bases and the J gene lost 7 bases, with 10 bases spanning the gap. The CDR3 runs 13 residues. Per the germline V gene, CDR1 is LGHNA and CDR2 is YSLEER. CDR3 nucleotides: TGCGCCAGCAGCCAAGACAGGGTCAGAGAGCAGTACTTC. It translates to CASSQDRVREQYF.

The rearrangement uses TRBV27 and TRBJ2-7; D is possibly TRBD1 (6 bases). CDR3 length equals 12 residues. V lost 6 bases, J lost 3 bases, and 9 bases lay in between. In germline, CDR1 is MNHEY, CDR2 SMNVEV (reference sequence). In DNA, the CDR3 is TGTGCCAGCAGGGGACAATACTACGAGCAGTACTTC. Translation: CASRGQYYEQYF.

This rearrangement joins TRBV7-3 to TRBJ2-1, with a weak D call TRBD2 (5 bases). Per the germline V gene, CDR1 is SGHTA and CDR2 is FQGTGA. Trimming stripped 6 bases from V and 4 bases from J, with 19 bases between. The CDR3 loop spans 16 amino acids. The CDR3 DNA reads as TGTGCCAGCAGTCGGCCGGACTGCGTTCTTTACAATGAGCAGTTCTTC. Translating gives CASSRPDCVLYNEQFF.

The chain combines TRBV4-2 with TRBJ2-7, with TRBD1 matching over 11 bases. The CDR3 runs to 15 residues. V lost 2 bases and J lost 7; bases outside the gene matches: 7. The germline gives CDR1 LGHNA, CDR2 YNFKEQ. CDR3 in amino acids: CASSQLAGTGGEQYF. The CDR3 region has the DNA TGTGCCAGCAGCCAACTGGCCGGGACAGGGGGAGAGCAGTACTTC.

The chain couples TRBV9 to TRBJ2-3; D is perhaps TRBD2 (6 bases). The CDR3 contains 15 residues. Trimming shortened V by 7 bases and J by 3 bases, and 18 bases separated the two germline ends. Germline-derived CDR1 and CDR2 are SGDLS and YYNGEE. CDR3 residues: CASSLWAGGTDTQYF. Written as DNA, the CDR3 is TGTGCCAGCTCCTTGTGGGCCGGGGGTACAGATACGCAGTATTTT.

V and J are TRBV28 and TRBJ1-1; TRBD1 is a possible D gene (6 bases). The CDR3 consists of 15 residues. V was clipped by 5 bases and J by 3 bases, with 16 bases between them. Per the germline V gene, CDR1 is MDHEN and CDR2 is SYDVKM. The CDR3 DNA sequence: TGTGCCAGCAGTCAAGGCGGGGGGCGGGACACTGAAGCTTTCTTT. Protein product: CASSQGGGRDTEAFF.

The chain carries TRBV27 and TRBJ1-5; TRBD1 matches 7 bases. The V segment lost 3 bases and the J segment 4 bases; nucleotides outside the gene matches: 3. The CDR3 sequence is 14 residues long. Germline CDR1 is MNHEY and CDR2 is SMNVEV (reference sequence). The CDR3 sequence is CASSLGQNNQPQHF. In DNA, the CDR3 is TGTGCCAGCAGTTTGGGACAGAATAATCAGCCCCAGCATTTT.

V and J are TRBV12-2 and TRBJ1-2. TRBV12-2 corresponds to a pseudogene. The CDR3 runs to 12 residues. The CDR3 is CASRLSRDGYTF. DNA of the CDR3: TGTGCAAGTCGCTTAAGCCGGGATGGCTACACCTTC.

The CDR3: CASTGAGEGYYEQYF. The CDR3 DNA follows: TGTGCCAGCACCGGGGCGGGGGAGGGCTACTACGAGCAGTACTTC. The rearrangement joins TRBV28 to TRBJ2-7, with 7 bases fitting TRBD2. CDR3 length equals 15 residues. The ends lost 7 bases at V and 3 bases at J; junction bases unmatched: 12. Germline V gene data show CDR1 as MDHEN and CDR2 as SYDVKM.

This chain connects TRBV5-1 to TRBJ1-5; 7 bases are shared with TRBD1. CDR1 and CDR2 from the germline V gene are SGHRS and YFSETQ. The CDR3 covers 18 residues. Losses at the gene ends were 2 bases for V and 6 bases for J; bases not matched to a gene: 17. CDR3 nucleotides: TGCGCCAGCAGCTTCCCCGGGACAGCCCTAGGTATGAGTCAGCCCCAGCATTTT. Amino acids: CASSFPGTALGMSQPQHF.

This clone was seen more than once but under ten times. V usage is TRBV6-5 and J usage is TRBJ1-4, with 7 nucleotides matching TRBD1. The V segment lost 5 bases and the J segment 2 bases; nucleotides outside the gene matches: 5. Germline V gene sequence: CDR1 MNHEY, CDR2 SVGAGI. The CDR3 loop spans 15 amino acids. Here the CDR3 DNA reads TGTGCCAGCAGTCGCGACAGGGCCACTAATGAAAAACTGTTTTTT. Its translation: CASSRDRATNEKLFF.

The chain couples TRBV15 to TRBJ1-5, with D possibly being TRBD1 (6 bases). V gave up 5 bases and J gave up 4 bases, with 9 bases separating them. The CDR3 sequence is 13 residues long. Germline V gene lookup returns CDR1 LNHNV and CDR2 YYDKDF (reference sequence). The CDR3 sequence is CATSEGQNQPQHF. Written as DNA, the CDR3 is TGTGCCACCAGCGAGGGACAAAATCAGCCCCAGCATTTT.

The chain links TRBV12-5 to TRBJ1-5, with a tentative D call TRBD1 (5 bases). V was pared by 11 bases and J by 6 bases, with 14 bases between. The CDR3 is 12 amino acids. Germline V gene sequence: CDR1 LGHNT, CDR2 FRNRAP. The CDR3 DNA reads TGTGCTCGTGCCTCCGGGGGTCAGCCCCAGCATTTT. Translated, it gives CARASGGQPQHF.

This clone has a count of ten or more. The rearrangement joins TRBV28 to TRBJ2-7, with 9 bases lining up with TRBD1. This CDR3 comprises 13 residues. Germline V gives CDR1 MDHEN, CDR2 SYDVKM. Trimming removed 6 bases from V and 3 bases from J; junction bases left unmatched: 3. In DNA form, the CDR3 reads TGTGCCAGCAGCGGGGACAGGGTCTACGAGCAGTACTTC. Amino acid sequence: CASSGDRVYEQYF.